A selection of T cell receptor beta chains follows, all from one sample in a study of blood T cell repertoires in COVID-19. This table comes from immunoSEQ multiplex PCR, and its TCRdb copy is limited to in-frame clones, with some not included. Among approximately 100,000 clones, roughly 92% were seen once, and the ten largest hold 5% to 6%. Sequencing used peripheral blood. These receptors all come from a man in his fifties or sixties with active COVID-19. Each CDR3 is given with its conserved first and last residue. D genes are given only for firm matches.

>TRBJ2-1|TRBD2|TRBV24-1
CATSDPAGGSYNEQFF
>TRBJ2-5|TRBD2|TRBV6-1
CASSEAEAGGGGTQYF
>TRBJ2-1|NA|TRBV2
CASSEQRAEQFF
>TRBJ2-5|TRBD1|TRBV10-3
CAISTTGKETQYF
>TRBJ2-1|TRBD2|TRBV28
CASRWTSGRVSEQFF
>TRBJ1-4|NA|TRBV7-8
CASSFSLGSEKLFF
>TRBJ2-5|NA|TRBV28
CASSWTVAETQYF
>TRBJ1-4|TRBD1|TRBV28
CASSWGRDRGPGSQNEKLFF
>TRBJ1-2|NA|TRBV3-1/TRBV3-2
CASSPQQGPTYGYTF
>TRBJ2-5|TRBD1|TRBV24-1
CATGTGQETQYF
>TRBJ1-3|NA|TRBV6-1
CASSDAGFGGNTIYF
>TRBJ2-5|TRBD2|TRBV2
CAMRSSGQETQYF
>TRBJ2-7|TRBD1|TRBV5-1
CASSLAGTGVNEQYF
>TRBJ2-1|TRBD1|TRBV5-4
CASSWTGSYNEQFF
>TRBJ1-5|NA|TRBV6-2/TRBV6-3
CASNPDRVQPQHF
>TRBJ1-5|NA|TRBV28
CASSQGGNQPQHF
>TRBJ1-1|NA|TRBV5-1
CASSFSQVKNTEAFF
>TRBJ2-6|NA|TRBV10-3
CAISESRSGSSGANVLTF
>TRBJ2-1|TRBD2|TRBV5-1
CASSSGDYINEQFF
>TRBJ1-6|NA|TRBV7-3
CASSLGVSNSPLHF
>TRBJ2-2|TRBD2|TRBV9
CASSVGLAGGVGTGELFF
>TRBJ2-5|NA|TRBV18
CASSPGRGVETQYF
>TRBJ1-5|TRBD1|TRBV10-3
CAISEMGQGGNQPQHF
>TRBJ2-7|TRBD2|TRBV5-1
CASGVAGGSSYEQYF